A single sample is the source of the 8 T cell receptor beta chains below, sequenced in a study of T cells after yellow fever vaccination. Each CDR3 protein gets one entry after TCRdb re-called the 5' RACE reads with MiXCR. The table includes 100,000 to 150,000 distinct CDR3 sequences, more than 7.5% detected once. The material was CD8+ T cells sorted from PBMCs, obtained on the day of the yellow fever booster vaccination. These receptor sequences come from a man between 18 and 29 years old who received the YFV17D yellow fever vaccine.

The chain has TRBV9 and TRBJ2-3; tentatively, D is TRBD1 or TRBD2 (5 bases each). Trimming shortened V by 0 bases and J by 2 bases, and 7 bases separated the two germline ends. There are 14 residues in the CDR3. Germline V gene data show CDR1 as SGDLS and CDR2 as YYNGEE. The CDR3 reads CASSVVGTTDTQYF. CDR3 coding DNA: TGTGCCAGCAGCGTAGTGGGGACCACAGATACGCAGTATTTT. The variable domain in full, completed from reference TRBV9 and TRBJ2-3, reads DSGVTQTPKHLITATGQRVTLRCSPRSGDLSVYWYQQSLDQGLQFLIQYYNGEERAKGNILERFSAQQFPDLHSELNLSSLELGDSALYFCASSVVGTTDTQYFGPGTRLTVL.

This clonotype was observed a handful of times. The chain uses TRBV29-1 and TRBJ2-2; D possibly matches TRBD1 or TRBD2 (5 bases each). This CDR3 is 15 amino acids long. Trimming removed 3 bases from V and 9 bases from J, with 20 bases in between. Germline CDR1 and CDR2: SQVTM and ANQGSEA. The CDR3 DNA is TGCAGCGTTGAGCCGAGGGCCGGGGCGGACAGGGAGCTGTTTTTT. Protein: CSVEPRAGADRELFF.

V gene TRBV19 combines with J gene TRBJ1-4; maybe TRBD1 (5 bases). The V end lost 10 bases, the J end lost 7 bases, and 22 bases lay between the germline ends. CDR3 length: 15 residues. Germline CDR1 reads LNHDA; CDR2 reads SQIVND (reference sequence). The CDR3: CAIPGRQNFSEKLFF. CDR3 sequence (DNA): TGTGCCATACCGGGACGACAGAACTTTTCTGAAAAACTGTTTTTT.

The V and J genes are TRBV9 and TRBJ1-2; perhaps TRBD1 as D (5 bases). The CDR3 has 16 residues. The germline V gene has CDR1 SGDLS and CDR2 YYNGEE. Between the trimmed V and J ends, which lost 0 bases and 1 base, there was a span of 13 bases. The CDR3 region is CASSVGGSNNNYGYTF. As DNA, the CDR3 is TGTGCCAGCAGCGTAGGGGGCAGCAACAATAACTATGGCTACACCTTC.

This clonotype was found a few times. The rearrangement joins TRBV2 to TRBJ2-5; weak D call: TRBD1 (5 bases). V shed 6 bases and J shed 2 bases, with 22 bases lying between them. The CDR3 is made up of 17 amino acids. Germline CDR1 is SNHLY and CDR2 is FYNNEI. The CDR3, as DNA: TGTGCCAGCAGGGGTTTTGACAGAGAGGTTGATCAAGAGACCCAGTACTTC. Its translation: CASRGFDREVDQETQYF.

This clonotype showed up just a few times. The chain carries TRBV10-3 and TRBJ1-1, with D maybe TRBD1 (5 bases). Trimming removed 4 bases at V and 1 base at J, with 13 bases between. The CDR3 spans 15 residues. Looked up from germline, CDR1 is ENHRY and CDR2 is SYGVKD. In nucleotides, the CDR3 is TGTGCCATCAGTGTGGGGCAGTTCCCGAACACTGAAGCTTTCTTT. This translates into CAISVGQFPNTEAFF.

This clonotype was recorded a few times. The gene calls are TRBV7-9 and TRBJ2-1, with TRBD2 as a possible D gene (6 bases). Trimming shortened V by 5 bases and J by 4 bases, and 18 bases separated the two germline ends. CDR1 SEHNR and CDR2 FQNEAQ come from the germline V gene (reference sequence). CDR3 size: 16 residues. This CDR3 reads CASSSGRGPPYNEQFF. The CDR3 bases are TGTGCCAGCAGCAGCGGGCGGGGACCCCCTTACAATGAGCAGTTCTTC.

The J gene is TRBJ1-1, the V gene TRBV12-3 or TRBV12-4; 8 bases align to TRBD1. The CDR3 is 16 amino acids. J was trimmed by 7 bases and V by 3 bases; bases with no gene match: 13. In nucleotides, the CDR3 is TGTGCCAGCAGTTTTCCGGTATCAGGGGGCGCGAATGAAGCTTTCTTT. Residues: CASSFPVSGGANEAFF.